This T cell receptor beta chain was sequenced for a study of shared clonotypes between healthy human individuals. General study findings and limits: Donor clonotype sharing was expected to depend on sequencing depth. A small donor pool kept down the genetic and exposure-history diversity that was represented.

Assay: immunoSEQ multiplex PCR; the TCRdb copy retains only in-frame clones and omits some. In the table there are about 2.4 million clones, roughly 93% of which are singletons. This clone was seen just once. What it binds is unknown. Germline V lookup: CDR1 SGHTA, CDR2 FQGNSA. V lost 3 bases, J lost 0 bases, and 5 bases stayed unmatched. This CDR3 has 16 residues. The chain couples TRBV7-2 to TRBJ2-1; 7 positions match TRBD2. The sequenced sample was naive CD4+ T cells from PBMCs. Noted subset: CD45RA+ positively selected. The clonotype originates from a man aged 18 to 35 in good health. Some clones in this sample may be carry-over from other donors' samples. CDR3 sequence: CASSLVGGNSYNEQFF. The CDR3 coding sequence is TGTGCCAGCAGCTTGGTGGGGGGGAACTCCTACAATGAGCAGTTCTTC.